One and the same sample provided the 13 T cell receptor beta chains below, sequenced in a study of T-cell memory formation after mild COVID-19. MiXCR, applied by TCRdb to the 5' RACE reads, yields one record per CDR3 protein. This sample has 300,000 to 400,000 distinct CDR3 sequences, with roughly 15% found just once. Sequenced material: PBMCs or a T cell subset sorted from them (not recorded which). Source of these receptors: a man younger than 30 who had mild COVID-19 (a few samples of this study predate the infection). Cell type and time point are not known.

The chain joins TRBV6-5 to TRBJ2-6, with a weak D call TRBD1 (6 bases). Germline V gene data show CDR1 as MNHEY and CDR2 as SVGAGI. The V and J ends lost 6 bases and 0 bases respectively, with 12 bases between them. The length of the CDR3 is 16 residues. CDR3 bases: TGTGCCAGCAGGCCGACAGGTTACTCTGGGGCCAACGTCCTGACTTTC. Translation gives CASRPTGYSGANVLTF.

This clonotype showed up just a few times. The chain joins TRBV29-1 to TRBJ2-3; TRBD2 matches 10 bases. CDR3 length: 15 amino acids. Germline V CDR1 and CDR2: SQVTM, ANQGSEA. After removal of 3 bases from V and 3 bases from J, the junction contained 6 bases not matched to a gene. The CDR3 nucleotides read TGCAGCGTTGACGCTAGCGGGGGACGGACAGATACGCAGTATTTT. Protein sequence: CSVDASGGRTDTQYF.

The table lists this clonotype with a few counts. The gene calls are TRBV10-2 and TRBJ1-1, with D possibly TRBD1 on 5 matching bases. Germline CDR1 reads WSHSY; CDR2 reads SAAADI. There are 16 residues in the CDR3. Trimming stripped 0 bases from V and 0 bases from J, with 11 bases between. The CDR3 here is CASSESGVIMNTEAFF. The CDR3 DNA follows: TGCGCCAGCAGTGAGTCGGGGGTCATCATGAACACTGAAGCTTTCTTT.

A few counts support this clonotype. The gene calls are TRBV7-9 and TRBJ2-7; 7 bases are a match to TRBD1. The ends lost 4 bases at V and 7 bases at J; junction bases unmatched: 7. CDR3 length: 13 residues. Germline V gene sequence: CDR1 SEHNR, CDR2 FQNEAQ (reference sequence). For the CDR3, the DNA is TGTGCCAGCAGCTCGACAGGGTTGGGGGAGCAGTACGTC. This encodes CASSSTGLGEQYV.

The CDR3 nucleotides read TGTGCCATCAGTGACCCTACAACAAACATCTACGAGCAGTACGTC. Translated: CAISDPTTNIYEQYV. The genes are TRBV10-3 and TRBJ2-7, with no clear D. Per the germline V gene, CDR1 is ENHRY and CDR2 is SYGVKD. Deletions cut 3 bases from V and 3 bases from J, with 15 bases between. CDR3 size: 15 residues.

This clonotype was seen more than once but under ten times. V is TRBV7-9 and J is TRBJ2-1; no definite D call. The CDR3 spans 15 residues. The V end was cut by 4 bases, the J end by 5 bases, with 15 bases between. CDR1 and CDR2 from the germline V gene are SEHNR and FQNEAQ (reference sequence). This chain's CDR3 is CASSSRGTADNEQFF. DNA of the CDR3: TGTGCCAGCAGCTCTAGAGGTACGGCGGACAATGAGCAGTTCTTC.

The V and J genes are TRBV4-1 and TRBJ2-3; 13 nucleotides agree with TRBD2. After removal of 0 bases from V and 0 bases from J, the junction contained 3 bases not matched to a gene. Germline V CDR1 and CDR2: MGHRA, YSYEKL. The CDR3 loop spans 18 amino acids. Written as DNA, the CDR3 is TGCGCCAGCAGCCAAGAGCTGGGACTAGCGGGGAGCACAGATACGCAGTATTTT. The encoded protein is CASSQELGLAGSTDTQYF.

This chain links TRBV4-1 with TRBJ1-1; D is possibly TRBD1 (5 bases). The V and J ends lost 6 bases and 4 bases respectively, with 18 bases between them. The CDR3 has 15 residues. Germline V gives CDR1 MGHRA, CDR2 YSYEKL. CDR3 amino acids: CASRAGGGTSTEAFF. DNA of the CDR3: TGCGCCAGCAGGGCGGGGGGAGGGACGAGCACTGAAGCTTTCTTT.

This clonotype came up once. CDR3 DNA sequence: TGTGCCAGCAGCAAAGGTAGAGGGGGTCAGCCCCAGCATTTT. Protein sequence: CASSKGRGGQPQHF. The chain joins TRBV21-1 to TRBJ1-5; TRBD1 is taken as the D call from the table, unchecked against the DNA. TRBV21-1 represents a pseudogene. This CDR3 comprises 14 residues.

This chain uses TRBV2 with TRBJ2-3, with unresolved D. The CDR3 consists of 12 residues. Per the germline V gene, CDR1 is SNHLY and CDR2 is FYNNEI. The ends were cut back, 7 bases at V and 6 bases at J, with 11 bases in the middle. The CDR3 nucleotides read TGTGCCAGCACTCCCCTCTTCGATACGCAGTATTTT. Protein sequence: CASTPLFDTQYF.

In its sample, this clonotype was seen a few times. The chain has TRBV12-3 or TRBV12-4 and TRBJ1-1; no clear D. V lost 2 bases to trimming and J lost 6 bases, with 13 bases between them. The CDR3 runs to 14 residues. CDR3 residues: CASSLQSLKAEAFF. The CDR3 DNA reads TGTGCCAGCAGTTTACAATCCCTGAAAGCTGAAGCTTTCTTT.

CDR3 DNA: TGTGCCAGCATCGAAACCGGGCCCTACACAGATACGCAGTATTTT. This translates into CASIETGPYTDTQYF. J is TRBJ2-3 and V is TRBV6-2 or TRBV6-3; no definite D call. The CDR3 covers 15 residues. Germline V gives CDR1 MNHEY, CDR2 SVGEGT. The V gene lost 7 bases and the J gene lost 2 bases, with 16 bases spanning the gap.

This clonotype appeared a few times. V usage is TRBV11-2 and J usage is TRBJ2-1; no firm D call. Germline V gene sequence: CDR1 SGHAT, CDR2 FQNNGV. V lost 6 bases, J lost 1 base, and 16 bases lay in between. The CDR3 is 16 residues long. In DNA, the CDR3 is TGTGCCAGCAGTCATGGAGTAGATTCATCCTACAATGAGCAGTTCTTC. Translation gives CASSHGVDSSYNEQFF.